This T cell receptor (beta chain) was captured in a study of T-cell memory formation after mild COVID-19. Study details: Largely, TCR clusters stayed within a single donor.

This clonotype has just a few counts. Its antigen is currently unknown. TCRdb reprocessed the 5' RACE reads via MiXCR and lists one record per CDR3 protein. Of 450,000 or so distinct CDR3 sequences in the sample, around 18% are singletons; the top ten hold about 8.8%. Overall study findings and caveats: Some clones that responded turned up in pre-infection memory, which suggests that cross-reactive memory joined in. There was no confirmation that second-wave clones peaking on day 37 were SARS-CoV-2 specific. Later expanders leaned CD4+, whereas day 15 to 85 contracting clones were balanced CD4/CD8.

Germline CDR1 reads KGHDR; CDR2 reads SFDVKD. The CDR3 contains 14 residues. The germline V and J ends were trimmed by 1 base and 4 bases, with 9 bases remaining between them. V and J are TRBV24-1 and TRBJ2-5; D remains unclear. The receptor was isolated from an adult woman who had mild COVID-19 (a few samples of this study predate the infection). Cell type and time point are not known. The sample was PBMCs or a T cell subset sorted from them (not recorded which). The CDR3 nucleotides are TGTGCCACCAGTGATTTATCAGTCGGAGAGACCCAGTACTTC. It codes for CATSDLSVGETQYF.